Listed below are T cell receptor beta chains from one sample, sequenced in a study of blood T cell repertoires in COVID-19. TCRdb's copy holds only in-frame clones and misses some; the assay was immunoSEQ multiplex PCR. The repertoire holds approximately 110,000 clones, with 60% to 80% as singletons. The sequenced material came from peripheral blood. Source of these receptors: an elderly man with COVID-19, enrolled during active disease. Each CDR3 is given with its conserved first and last residue. The order of the fields is V gene, D gene, clone size, J gene, CDR3 protein, CDR3 DNA. A D gene is named only where the DNA matches it firmly. Clone size is stated in some rows and not others, as once, few, many or a class when expanded.

>TRBV7-2|-|-|TRBJ1-6
CASSFWTDNSPLHF
TGTGCCAGCAGCTTCTGGACAGATAATTCACCCCTCCACTTT
>TRBV23-1|TRBD1|-|TRBJ1-5
CASPPDRDDQPQHF
TGCGCCAGCCCCCCGGACAGGGACGATCAGCCCCAGCATTTT
>TRBV30|-|-|TRBJ1-4
CAWTGREKLFF
TGTGCCTGGACAGGTAGGGAAAAACTGTTTTTT
>TRBV28|TRBD2|-|TRBJ2-1
CASSPRVQREGGEQFF
TGTGCCAGCAGTCCCCGGGTCCAGCGGGAGGGCGGTGAGCAGTTCTTC
>TRBV7-2|TRBD1|-|TRBJ2-3
CASSRGQPTTDTQYF
TGTGCCAGCAGCCGGGGACAGCCTACCACAGATACGCAGTATTTT
>TRBV27|TRBD2|-|TRBJ2-1
CATKEIRGGGMAIEQFF
TGTGCCACCAAAGAGATTCGCGGGGGTGGGATGGCGATTGAGCAGTTCTTC
>TRBV28|-|-|TRBJ1-2
CASSLQGDGYTF
TGTGCCAGCAGTCTACAGGGCGATGGCTACACCTTC
>TRBV7-3|-|-|TRBJ2-7
CASSLAGDYEQYF
TGTGCCAGCAGCTTAGCAGGGGACTACGAGCAGTACTTC
>TRBV28|TRBD1|once|TRBJ1-5
CATTGGRRPQHF
TGTGCCACCACAGGGGGGAGGCGGCCCCAGCATTTT
>TRBV29-1|TRBD1|-|TRBJ1-2
CSALQGAEGYTF
TGCAGCGCCCTACAGGGGGCGGAGGGCTACACCTTC
>TRBV19|TRBD2|few|TRBJ2-1
CASSKTSGVPNEQFF
TGTGCCAGTAGTAAGACTAGCGGGGTCCCGAATGAGCAGTTCTTC
>TRBV5-1|TRBD1|-|TRBJ2-1
CASSPDRPRGNEQFF
TGCGCCAGCAGCCCGGACAGGCCTAGGGGCAATGAGCAGTTCTTC
>TRBV28|TRBD1|-|TRBJ2-7
CASSLQGKFSYEQYF
TGTGCCAGCAGCTTACAGGGGAAGTTCTCCTACGAGCAGTACTTC
>TRBV18|TRBD1|-|TRBJ1-4
CASSPLRGPDEKLFF
TGTGCCAGCTCACCACTCAGGGGGCCGGATGAAAAACTGTTTTTT
>TRBV29-1|TRBD2|-|TRBJ2-5
CSVVLAGLQETQYF
TGCAGCGTAGTTTTAGCGGGGCTACAAGAGACCCAGTACTTC
>TRBV5-1|TRBD2|once|TRBJ2-1
CASSSSRGEWLGEQFF
TGCGCCAGCAGCTCTTCCCGGGGGGAGTGGTTGGGTGAGCAGTTCTTC
>TRBV28|TRBD1|few|TRBJ2-1
CASSLVGTGGNGEQFF
TGTGCCAGCAGTTTAGTCGGGACAGGGGGCAACGGTGAGCAGTTCTTC
>TRBV12-3/TRBV12-4|-|-|TRBJ1-2
CASSLGQAGYTF
TGTGCCAGCAGTTTAGGGCAGGCAGGCTACACCTTC
>TRBV7-9|-|-|TRBJ2-3
CASSFHPAGTDTQYF
TGTGCCAGCAGCTTCCATCCCGCGGGCACAGATACGCAGTATTTT
>TRBV7-2|-|-|TRBJ2-4
CASSPSRLAKNIQYF
TGTGCCAGCAGCCCTTCCCGGTTAGCCAAAAACATTCAGTACTTC
>TRBV5-6|-|-|TRBJ1-3
CASSLLRSDTIYF
TGTGCCAGCAGCTTGCTGAGATCGGACACCATATATTTT
>TRBV28|TRBD1|-|TRBJ2-5
CASSLGRTGAQLETQYF
TGTGCCAGCAGTTTAGGGAGGACAGGGGCGCAGTTGGAGACCCAGTACTTC
>TRBV6-2/TRBV6-3|-|-|TRBJ2-7
CASSTVEFYEQYF
TGTGCCAGCAGTACGGTAGAATTCTACGAGCAGTACTTC
>TRBV6-6|TRBD1|-|TRBJ2-3
CASSYVSGQGTQYF
TGTGCCAGCAGTTACGTATCGGGACAGGGGACGCAGTATTTT
>TRBV5-1|-|-|TRBJ2-2
CASSRDFEGELFF
TGCGCCAGCAGCAGGGACTTCGAGGGGGAGCTGTTTTTT